Below are 6 T cell receptor beta chains sequenced from a single sample in a study of PD-1 blockade in classical Hodgkin lymphoma. As for time point: cycle 4 day 1 (C4D1), after about 6 weeks of nivolumab. All the patients suffered relapse after autologous stem cell transplantation, and brentuximab vedotin exposure differed. Data came from immunoSEQ multiplex PCR; TCRdb stores just in-frame clones and leaves some out. The data show about 60,000 clones, around 94% seen once. Here the sequenced sample was peripheral blood mononuclear cells (PBMCs), taken before the fourth cycle of nivolumab. The receptors shown here come from a human donor with classical Hodgkin lymphoma.

This chain links TRBV25-1 with TRBJ2-7; D is uncertain. The V and J ends lost 7 bases and 2 bases respectively, with 12 bases between them. CDR3 length equals 13 residues. Germline values: CDR1 MGHDK, CDR2 SYGVNS. CDR3 amino acids: CASTSRFTYEQYF. CDR3 coding DNA: TGTGCCAGCACATCCAGGTTTACCTACGAGCAGTACTTC.

The chain recombines TRBV7-9 with TRBJ2-5; possible D gene TRBD1, 7 bases. This CDR3 region has 14 residues. Germline V gene data show CDR1 as SEHNR and CDR2 as FQNEAQ (reference sequence). With 3 bases removed from V and 7 bases from J, the gap between germline ends came to 15 bases. The CDR3 loop reads CASSFRGDGRTQYF. In DNA form, the CDR3 reads TGTGCCAGCAGCTTCAGGGGGGATGGGAGGACCCAGTACTTC.

The rearrangement uses TRBV6-6 and TRBJ2-7; TRBD1 matches at 8 bases. The CDR3 consists of 14 residues. Germline CDR1 reads MNHNY; CDR2 reads SVGAGI (reference sequence). Trimming at V came to 1 base and at J to 2 bases, leaving 1 base not matched to a gene. This CDR3 reads CASSYWTGPYEQYF. CDR3 nucleotides: TGTGCCAGCAGTTACTGGACAGGGCCCTACGAGCAGTACTTC.

V usage is TRBV28 and J usage is TRBJ1-2, with 7 bases aligning to TRBD1. CDR3 length: 13 amino acids. The germline V gene encodes CDR1 MDHEN and CDR2 SYDVKM. V lost 5 bases, J lost 4 bases, and 4 bases stayed unmatched. CDR3 nucleotide sequence: TGTGCCAGCAGTGGGGGACAGTTCTATGGCTACACCTTC. Translation gives CASSGGQFYGYTF.

The rearrangement uses TRBV5-4 and TRBJ2-5; D gene uncertain. Per germline, CDR1 SGHNT and CDR2 YYREEE (reference sequence). There are 15 residues in the CDR3. V shed 0 bases and J shed 5 bases, with 14 bases lying between them. The CDR3 DNA reads as TGTGCCAGCAGCTTGGCTTCTAGGCCCATCGAGACCCAGTACTTC. Its translation: CASSLASRPIETQYF.

The chain couples TRBV5-6 to TRBJ2-7, with 8 bases lining up with TRBD1. This CDR3 contains 15 residues. V was pared by 0 bases and J by 5 bases, with 7 bases of the junction left unmatched. CDR1 and CDR2 (germline): SGHDT, YYEEEE. CDR3: CASSLERQGLDEQYF. In nucleotides, the CDR3 is TGTGCCAGCAGCTTGGAGCGACAGGGGTTAGACGAGCAGTACTTC.